This T cell receptor (beta chain) was identified in a study of response to subunit inactivated influenza vaccine. This CDR3 has 15 residues. The V end lost 7 bases, the J end lost 4 bases, and 16 bases lay between the germline ends. Germline V gives CDR1 MNHNS, CDR2 SASEGT. Notes on the study in general: T cells newly recruited by each seasonal influenza vaccination are few, the authors suggested.

Concerning this clonotype: Its matching antigen is unknown.

TCRdb analysed the RT-PCR reads with MiXCR anew, one entry per CDR3 protein. The profile covers over 800,000 distinct CDR3 sequences, with around 20% appearing a single time and roughly a tenth taken by the ten largest. V gene TRBV6-1 combines with J gene TRBJ2-2, with D possibly TRBD1 on 6 matching bases. The specimen was PBMCs from blood, collected about 5 days after vaccination. The clonotype was recovered from a man aged 45-65 years who received an inactivated influenza vaccine. DNA of the CDR3: TGTGCCAGCACCCTGGGGGCAAACCCCACCGGGGAGCTGTTTTTT. It specifies CASTLGANPTGELFF.